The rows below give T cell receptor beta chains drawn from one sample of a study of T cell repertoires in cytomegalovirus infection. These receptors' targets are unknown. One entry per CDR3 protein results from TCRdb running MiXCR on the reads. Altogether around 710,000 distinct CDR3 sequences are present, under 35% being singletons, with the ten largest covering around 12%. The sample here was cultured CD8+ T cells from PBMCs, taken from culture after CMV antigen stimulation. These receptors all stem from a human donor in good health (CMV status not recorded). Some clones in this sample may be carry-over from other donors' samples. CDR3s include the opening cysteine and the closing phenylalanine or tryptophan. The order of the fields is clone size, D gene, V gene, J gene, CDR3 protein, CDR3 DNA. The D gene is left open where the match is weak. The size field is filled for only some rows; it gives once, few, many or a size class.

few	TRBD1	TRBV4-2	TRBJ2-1	CASSSPGQTIGNEQFF	TGTGCCAGCAGCTCCCCGGGACAGACGATTGGCAATGAGCAGTTCTTC
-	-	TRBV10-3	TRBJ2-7	CAISEGGPGEQYF	TGTGCCATCAGTGAAGGAGGGCCGGGGGAGCAGTACTTC
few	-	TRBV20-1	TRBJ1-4	CSARAGQQRSTNEKLFF	TGCAGTGCTAGAGCGGGACAACAAAGATCAACTAATGAAAAACTGTTTTTT
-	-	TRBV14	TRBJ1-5	CASSQGPEGGNQPQHF	TGTGCCAGCAGCCAAGGACCAGAGGGGGGCAATCAGCCCCAGCATTTT
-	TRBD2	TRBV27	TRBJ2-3	CASSLSFLAGAARSTDTQYF	TGTGCCAGCAGTTTAAGTTTCCTAGCGGGGGCCGCAAGAAGCACAGATACGCAGTATTTT
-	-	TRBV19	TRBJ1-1	CASSIRVGRDTEAFF	TGTGCCAGTAGTATTCGGGTGGGGCGGGACACTGAAGCTTTCTTT
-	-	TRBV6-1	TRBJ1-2	CASSEAVGSYGYTF	TGTGCCAGCAGTGAAGCGGTTGGCAGCTATGGCTACACCTTC
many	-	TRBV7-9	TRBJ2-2	CASSSGTTGELFF	TGTGCCAGCAGCTCCGGGACAACCGGGGAGCTGTTTTTT
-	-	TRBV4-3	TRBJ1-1	CASSQGTRNTEAFF	TGCGCCAGCAGCCAAGGGACTCGGAACACTGAAGCTTTCTTT
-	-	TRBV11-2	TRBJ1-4	CASSLDGRGYEKLFF	TGTGCCAGCAGCTTAGATGGCAGGGGTTATGAAAAACTGTTTTTT
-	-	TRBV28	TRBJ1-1	CASSKDSRAGTEAFF	TGTGCCAGCAGTAAGGACTCTCGGGCAGGCACTGAAGCTTTCTTT
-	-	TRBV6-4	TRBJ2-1	CASSDSGTSSSYNEQFF	TGTGCCAGCAGTGACTCGGGGACCTCCAGCTCCTACAATGAGCAGTTCTTC
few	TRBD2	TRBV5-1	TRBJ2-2	CASSSTPGLADSGELFF	TGCGCCAGCAGCTCGACTCCGGGACTAGCGGACTCCGGGGAGCTGTTTTTT
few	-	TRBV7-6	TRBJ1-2	CASSFSPGGPVYYGYTF	TGTGCCAGCAGCTTTTCCCCGGGGGGTCCAGTCTACTATGGCTACACCTTC
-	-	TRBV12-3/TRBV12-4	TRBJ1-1	CASSPLGTVNTEAFF	TGTGCCAGCAGTCCCCTCGGAACAGTAAACACTGAAGCTTTCTTT
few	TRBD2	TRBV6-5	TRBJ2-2	CASSPSALAGKYTGELFF	TGTGCCAGCAGTCCTTCGGCATTAGCGGGGAAGTACACCGGGGAGCTGTTTTTT
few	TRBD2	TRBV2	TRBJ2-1	CATLPTSGGDEQFF	TGTGCCACCCTGCCCACTAGCGGGGGCGATGAGCAGTTCTTC
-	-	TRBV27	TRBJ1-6	CASSLSPGTTSPLHF	TGTGCCAGCAGTTTATCGCCCGGGACAACGTCACCCCTCCACTTT
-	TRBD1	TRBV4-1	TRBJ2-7	CASSQGGTEFSYEQYF	TGCGCCAGCAGCCAAGGGGGGACAGAGTTCTCCTACGAGCAGTACTTC
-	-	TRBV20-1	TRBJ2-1	CSARDSPGLPYNEQFF	TGCAGTGCTAGAGATAGCCCCGGACTGCCCTACAATGAGCAGTTCTTC
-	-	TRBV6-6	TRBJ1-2	CASSYAPSGGFTF	TGTGCCAGCAGTTACGCTCCCTCGGGTGGCTTCACCTTC
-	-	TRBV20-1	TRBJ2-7	CSANREWGGEQYF	TGCAGTGCTAACAGGGAGTGGGGGGGGGAGCAGTACTTC
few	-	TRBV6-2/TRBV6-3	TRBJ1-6	CASSYSKYAQDLALHSPLHF	TGTGCCAGCAGTTACTCGAAGTACGCGCAGGACCTTGCGTTGCATTCACCCCTCCACTTT
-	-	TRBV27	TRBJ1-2	CASSLSSTVNGYTF	TGTGCCAGCAGTTTATCTTCGACAGTTAATGGCTACACCTTC
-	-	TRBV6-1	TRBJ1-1	CASSGPRGMNTEAFF	TGTGCCAGCAGTGGACCCCGGGGTATGAACACTGAAGCTTTCTTT
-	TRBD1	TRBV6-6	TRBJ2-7	CASSYKRGLSGQGAYEQYF	TGTGCCAGCAGTTACAAACGGGGGTTAAGCGGACAGGGGGCCTACGAGCAGTACTTC